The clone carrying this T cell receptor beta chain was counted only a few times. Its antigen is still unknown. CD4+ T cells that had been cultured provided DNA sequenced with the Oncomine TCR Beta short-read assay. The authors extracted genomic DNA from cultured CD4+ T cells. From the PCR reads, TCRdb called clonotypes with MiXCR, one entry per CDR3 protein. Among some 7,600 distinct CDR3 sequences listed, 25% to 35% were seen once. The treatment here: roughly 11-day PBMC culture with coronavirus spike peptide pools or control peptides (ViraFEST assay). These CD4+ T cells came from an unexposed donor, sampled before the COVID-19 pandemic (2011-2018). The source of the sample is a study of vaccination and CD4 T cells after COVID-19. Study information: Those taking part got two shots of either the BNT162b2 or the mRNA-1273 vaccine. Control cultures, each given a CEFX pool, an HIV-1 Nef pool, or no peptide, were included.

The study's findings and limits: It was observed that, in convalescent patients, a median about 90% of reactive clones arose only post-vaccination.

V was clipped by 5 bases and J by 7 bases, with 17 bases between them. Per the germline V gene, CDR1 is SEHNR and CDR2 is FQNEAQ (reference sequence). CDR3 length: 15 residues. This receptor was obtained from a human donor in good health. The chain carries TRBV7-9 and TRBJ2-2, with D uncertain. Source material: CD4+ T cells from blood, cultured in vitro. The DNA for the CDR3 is TGTGCCAGCAGCACCCGCCCAGAGAAGAGCGGGGAGCTGTTTTTT. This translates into CASSTRPEKSGELFF.